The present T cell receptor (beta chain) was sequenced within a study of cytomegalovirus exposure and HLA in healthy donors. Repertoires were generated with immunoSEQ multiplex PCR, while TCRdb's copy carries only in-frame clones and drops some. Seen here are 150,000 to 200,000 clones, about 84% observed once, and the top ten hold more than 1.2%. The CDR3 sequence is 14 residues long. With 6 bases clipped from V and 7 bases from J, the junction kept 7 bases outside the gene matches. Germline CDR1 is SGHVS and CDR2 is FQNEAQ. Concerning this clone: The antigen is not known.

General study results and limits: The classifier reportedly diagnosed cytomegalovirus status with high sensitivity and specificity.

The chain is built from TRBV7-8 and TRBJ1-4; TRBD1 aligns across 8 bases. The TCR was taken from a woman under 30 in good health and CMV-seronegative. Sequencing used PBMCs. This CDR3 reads CASSTGQGGEKLFF. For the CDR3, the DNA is TGTGCCAGCAGTACAGGACAGGGCGGTGAAAAACTGTTTTTT. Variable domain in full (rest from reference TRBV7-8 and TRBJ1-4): GAGVSQSPRYKVAKRGQDVALRCDPISGHVSLFWYQQALGQGPEFLTYFQNEAQLDKSGLPSDRFFAERPEGSVSTLKIQRTQQEDSAVYLCASSTGQGGEKLFFGSGTQLSVL.